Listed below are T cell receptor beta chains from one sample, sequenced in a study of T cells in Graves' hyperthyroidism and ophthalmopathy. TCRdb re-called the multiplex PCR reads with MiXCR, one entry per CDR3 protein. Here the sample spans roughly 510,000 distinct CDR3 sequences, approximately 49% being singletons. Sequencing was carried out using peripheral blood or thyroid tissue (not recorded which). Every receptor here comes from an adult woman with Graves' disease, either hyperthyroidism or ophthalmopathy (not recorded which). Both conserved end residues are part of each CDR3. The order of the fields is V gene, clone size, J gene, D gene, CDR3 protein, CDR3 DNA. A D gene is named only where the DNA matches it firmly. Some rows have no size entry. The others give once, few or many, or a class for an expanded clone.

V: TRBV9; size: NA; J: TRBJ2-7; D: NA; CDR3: CASSTGATAWEQYF; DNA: TGTGCCAGCAGCACCGGGGCAACAGCGTGGGAGCAGTACTTC
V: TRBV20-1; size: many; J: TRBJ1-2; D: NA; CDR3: CSVRWFDNYGYTF; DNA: TGCAGTGTCAGGTGGTTTGACAACTATGGCTACACCTTC
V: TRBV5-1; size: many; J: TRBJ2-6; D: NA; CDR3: CASSLEAAGANVLTF; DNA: TGCGCCAGCAGCTTGGAGGCCGCTGGGGCCAACGTCCTGACTTTC
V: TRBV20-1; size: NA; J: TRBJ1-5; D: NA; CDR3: CSANLGTSLNQPQHF; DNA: TGCAGTGCTAATTTGGGGACATCGCTCAATCAGCCCCAGCATTTT
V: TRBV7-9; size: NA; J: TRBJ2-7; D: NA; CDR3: CASSSPWLGAYEQYF; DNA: TGTGCCAGCAGTTCCCCGTGGTTAGGCGCCTACGAGCAGTACTTC
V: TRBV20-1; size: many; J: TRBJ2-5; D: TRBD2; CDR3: CSAREASGIGKTQYF; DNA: TGCAGTGCTAGGGAAGCTAGCGGGATCGGAAAGACCCAGTACTTC
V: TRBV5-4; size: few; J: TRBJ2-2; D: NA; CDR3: CASSPRGGSTGELFF; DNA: TGTGCCAGCAGCCCCCGTGGGGGTTCCACCGGGGAGCTGTTTTTT
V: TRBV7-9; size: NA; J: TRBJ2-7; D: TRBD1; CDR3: CASSPPSTGVFPQTKYF; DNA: TGTGCCAGCAGCCCCCCTTCGACAGGGGTCTTTCCTCAGACAAAGTACTTC
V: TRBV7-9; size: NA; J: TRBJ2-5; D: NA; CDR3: CASSLDNPETQYF; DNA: TGTGCCAGCAGCCTAGACAATCCGGAGACCCAGTACTTC
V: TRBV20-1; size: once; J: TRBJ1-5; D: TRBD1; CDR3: CSASPTGLLRQPQHF; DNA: TGCAGTGCTAGCCCGACAGGGCTGCTGCGTCAGCCCCAGCATTTT
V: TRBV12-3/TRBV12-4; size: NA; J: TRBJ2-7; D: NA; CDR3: CASNPGLTYEQYF; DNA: TGTGCCAGCAATCCTGGACTGACCTACGAGCAGTACTTC
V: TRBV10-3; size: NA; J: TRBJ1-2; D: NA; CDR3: CAIQGRNYGYTF; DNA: TGTGCCATCCAAGGGAGAAACTATGGCTACACCTTC
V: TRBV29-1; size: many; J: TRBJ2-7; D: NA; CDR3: CSVGEVRNEQYF; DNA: TGCAGCGTGGGGGAGGTTCGGAACGAGCAGTACTTC
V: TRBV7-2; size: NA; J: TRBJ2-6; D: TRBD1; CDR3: CASSLVTGQVPLSGANVLTF; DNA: TGTGCCAGCAGCTTAGTGACGGGACAGGTGCCTCTCTCTGGGGCCAACGTCCTGACTTTC
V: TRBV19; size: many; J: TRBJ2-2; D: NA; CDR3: CASTVGVPSGELFF; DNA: TGTGCCAGTACGGTCGGGGTTCCGTCCGGGGAGCTGTTTTTT
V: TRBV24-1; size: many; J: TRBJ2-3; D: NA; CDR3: CATSDYGAGDTQYF; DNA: TGTGCCACCAGTGATTACGGGGCTGGCGATACGCAGTATTTT
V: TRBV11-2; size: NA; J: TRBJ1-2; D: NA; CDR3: CASSLDSPRDGYTF; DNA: TGTGCCAGCAGCTTAGACAGCCCGCGGGATGGCTACACCTTC
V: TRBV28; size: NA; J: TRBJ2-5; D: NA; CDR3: CASKAPQETQYF; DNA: TGTGCCAGCAAAGCCCCCCAAGAGACCCAGTACTTC
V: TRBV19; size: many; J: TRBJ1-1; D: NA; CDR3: CASRSNTEAFF; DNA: TGTGCCAGTAGGAGCAACACTGAAGCTTTCTTT
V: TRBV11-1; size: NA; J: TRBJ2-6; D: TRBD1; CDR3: CASSSGQGTSSGANVLTF; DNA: TGTGCCAGCAGCTCGGGACAGGGGACCAGCTCTGGGGCCAACGTCCTGACTTTC